Below are 23 T cell receptor beta chains sequenced from a single sample in a study of T-cell memory formation after mild COVID-19. Each CDR3 protein is one row after TCRdb ran MiXCR on the 5' RACE reads. The sample carries about 390,000 distinct CDR3 sequences, 15% to 20% recorded once. Sequenced: PBMCs or a T cell subset sorted from them (not recorded which). The receptors stem from a young man who had mild COVID-19 (a few samples of this study predate the infection). Cell type and time point are not known.

This clonotype was counted a few times. V and J are TRBV5-4 and TRBJ2-5; 12 nucleotides line up with TRBD2. The CDR3 runs to 16 residues. J lost 0 bases, V lost 3 bases, and 3 bases had no gene match. CDR1 and CDR2 (germline): SGHNT, YYREEE (reference sequence). CDR3 residues: CASSSTSGGYQETQYF. CDR3 nucleotides: TGTGCCAGCAGCTCAACTAGCGGGGGGTACCAAGAGACCCAGTACTTC. Drawing the rest from reference TRBV5-4 and TRBJ2-5, the complete variable domain is ETGVTQSPTHLIKTRGQQVTLRCSSQSGHNTVSWYQQALGQGPQFIFQYYREEENGRGNFPPRFSGLQFPNYSSELNVNALELDDSALYLCASSSTSGGYQETQYFGPGTRLLVL.

The gene calls are TRBV12-3 or TRBV12-4 and TRBJ2-1; D is ambiguous. V lost 4 bases to trimming and J lost 10 bases, with 8 bases between them. CDR3 length: 11 residues. In DNA, the CDR3 is TGTGCCAGCAGTTCGGGCGCCGAGCAGTTCTTC. Its translation is CASSSGAEQFF.

The J gene is TRBJ2-7, the V gene TRBV5-4; 8 bases line up with TRBD1. CDR1 is SGHNT, CDR2 YYREEE, per germline (reference sequence). V was clipped by 3 bases and J by 3 bases; unmatched bases: 5. The CDR3 consists of 14 residues. The CDR3 loop reads CASSSTGVSYEQYF. The CDR3 coding sequence is TGTGCCAGCAGCTCGACAGGGGTGAGCTACGAGCAGTACTTC.

This clonotype was counted only a few times. The rearrangement uses TRBV11-2 and TRBJ2-6; TRBD1 matches at 8 bases. The CDR3 contains 18 residues. V was pared by 6 bases and J by 0 bases, with 10 bases of the junction left unmatched. Germline assignment: CDR1 SGHAT and CDR2 FQNNGV. This chain's CDR3 is CASSHVTGEFSGANVLTF. The CDR3 DNA follows: TGTGCCAGCAGTCACGTGACAGGGGAATTCTCTGGGGCCAACGTCCTGACTTTC.

V gene TRBV7-9 combines with J gene TRBJ2-7; the D gene is possibly TRBD2 (6 bases). Per the germline V gene, CDR1 is SEHNR and CDR2 is FQNEAQ (reference sequence). The CDR3 has 13 amino acids. V dropped 5 bases and J dropped 3 bases, with 11 bases sitting between them. CDR3 protein: CASSTEGSYEQYF. The CDR3 DNA follows: TGTGCCAGCAGCACGGAGGGCAGCTACGAGCAGTACTTC.

This clonotype has only a few counts. The chain joins TRBV6-2 or TRBV6-3 to TRBJ1-1; D not resolved. Trimming took off 5 bases at V and 4 bases at J, with 8 bases between the two ends. The CDR3 runs 12 residues. CDR1 MNHEY and CDR2 SVGEGT come from the germline V gene. The CDR3 loop is CASSSWSTEAFF. Written as DNA, the CDR3 is TGTGCCAGCAGTAGCTGGAGCACTGAAGCTTTCTTT.

This clonotype was detected a few times. The chain uses TRBV5-1 and TRBJ2-2, with D perhaps TRBD2 (6 bases). This CDR3 region has 14 residues. From germline, CDR1 is SGHRS and CDR2 YFSETQ. V lost 4 bases to trimming and J lost 4 bases, with 11 bases between them. The CDR3 nucleotides are TGCGCCAGCAGCCCGGGGGTTGGCACCGGGGAGCTGTTTTTT. This translates into CASSPGVGTGELFF.

This clonotype was detected a few times. The chain employs TRBV10-2 and TRBJ2-3, with D unclear. Germline lookup yields CDR1 WSHSY and CDR2 SAAADI. This CDR3 contains 13 residues. The V end lost 8 bases, the J end lost 1 base, and 10 bases lay between the germline ends. For the CDR3, the DNA is TGCGCCAGCTACGGGTTGGGCACAGATACGCAGTATTTT. Translating it yields CASYGLGTDTQYF.

This clonotype showed up just a few times. The rearrangement joins TRBV10-3 to TRBJ2-1, with TRBD2 matching over 9 bases. The junction had 7 bases not matched to a gene; V was cut back by 6 bases and J by 7 bases. Per the germline V gene, CDR1 is ENHRY and CDR2 is SYGVKD. The CDR3 loop spans 14 amino acids. DNA for the CDR3: TGTGCCATCAGAGCGGGGGGACTTACGAATGAGCAGTTCTTC. Translating it yields CAIRAGGLTNEQFF.

The rearrangement links TRBV15 to TRBJ1-5; possibly TRBD1 for D (6 bases). Trimming shortened V by 5 bases and J by 7 bases, and 9 bases separated the two germline ends. Germline CDR1 reads LNHNV; CDR2 reads YYDKDF (reference sequence). This CDR3 has 12 residues. As DNA, the CDR3 is TGTGCCACCAGCCCACAGGGACAGCCCCAGCATTTT. Protein product: CATSPQGQPQHF.

V and J are TRBV7-2 and TRBJ2-7, with D hard to call. Germline values: CDR1 SGHTA, CDR2 FQGNSA. The CDR3 runs 14 residues. V shed 0 bases and J shed 2 bases, with 8 bases lying between them. CDR3 loop: CASSLAPRTYEQYF. The CDR3 DNA is TGTGCCAGCAGCTTAGCGCCTAGGACCTACGAGCAGTACTTC.

There are a few counts of this clonotype. V and J are TRBV4-3 and TRBJ2-7; D may match TRBD1 or TRBD2 (5 bases each). This CDR3 spans 16 amino acids. With 2 bases removed from V and 2 bases from J, the gap between germline ends came to 16 bases. Germline lookup yields CDR1 LGHNA and CDR2 YSLEER. Here the CDR3 reads CASSQNTGTLTYEQYF. The CDR3 coding sequence is TGCGCCAGCAGCCAAAATACCGGGACCCTAACCTACGAGCAGTACTTC.

This clonotype was observed many times. V is TRBV15 and J is TRBJ2-5; no reliable D call. Trimming pared 0 bases from V and 5 bases from J, leaving 4 bases between. Germline V gives CDR1 LNHNV, CDR2 YYDKDF (reference sequence). This CDR3 is 12 amino acids long. The CDR3 region has the DNA TGTGCCACCAGCAGAGATTTGGAGACCCAGTACTTC. Its protein is CATSRDLETQYF.

The V call is TRBV6-5, the J call TRBJ1-4; unclear D gene. V was shortened by 2 bases and J by 1 base, with 8 bases between the two germline ends. The CDR3 extends over 15 amino acids. Germline lookup yields CDR1 MNHEY and CDR2 SVGAGI. As DNA, the CDR3 is TGTGCCAGCAGTTACGGGAGGGTAACTAATGAAAAACTGTTTTTT. This codes for CASSYGRVTNEKLFF.

The V gene is TRBV11-1, the J gene TRBJ2-7; D unclear. The CDR3 loop spans 13 amino acids. Germline values: CDR1 SGHAT, CDR2 FQDESV (reference sequence). V was shortened by 2 bases and J by 6 bases, with 11 bases between the two germline ends. In DNA, the CDR3 is TGTGCCAGCAGCTTAAGGGTCGACGGCGAGCAGTACGTC. Encoded protein: CASSLRVDGEQYV.

CDR3 sequence: CASRSGQGDQPQHF. The CDR3, as DNA: TGTGCCAGCAGATCCGGACAGGGGGATCAGCCCCAGCATTTT. The chain uses TRBV6-5 and TRBJ1-5, with TRBD1 matching over 10 bases. The germline V gene has CDR1 MNHEY and CDR2 SVGAGI. The J segment lost 5 bases and the V segment lost 6 bases, leaving 4 bases of the junction unmatched. This CDR3 spans 14 amino acids.

This clonotype was seen a few times. The chain couples TRBV5-6 to TRBJ2-3, with 8 bases lining up with TRBD2. V gave up 1 base and J gave up 0 bases; unmatched junction bases: 4. Germline values: CDR1 SGHDT, CDR2 YYEEEE. This CDR3 has 16 residues. CDR3 nucleotides: TGTGCCAGCAGCTTGTTCGGGGGGGCTAGCACAGATACGCAGTATTTT. It specifies CASSLFGGASTDTQYF.

This clonotype was counted at least ten times. The V call is TRBV3-1, the J call TRBJ1-2, with D tentatively TRBD1 (5 bases). Germline V gene sequence: CDR1 LGHDT, CDR2 YNNKEL (reference sequence). Between the trimmed V and J ends, which lost 9 bases and 7 bases, there was a span of 15 bases. This CDR3 comprises 12 residues. DNA for the CDR3: TGTGCCAGGGGTCTTCGACAGTGTGGCTACACCTTC. Translating it yields CARGLRQCGYTF.

The V call is TRBV10-3, the J call TRBJ2-7; maybe TRBD2 (6 bases). Per germline, CDR1 ENHRY and CDR2 SYGVKD. Trimming took off 10 bases at V and 6 bases at J, with 13 bases between the two ends. The CDR3 is 11 amino acids. CDR3 loop: CATTRGSEQYF. CDR3 DNA sequence: TGTGCCACAACCCGGGGGAGCGAGCAGTACTTC.

The rearrangement links TRBV6-2 or TRBV6-3 to TRBJ2-2; no reliable D call. Germline CDR1 and CDR2: MNHEY and SVGEGT. CDR3 size: 11 residues. Trimming stripped 7 bases from V and 7 bases from J, with 7 bases between. The CDR3 region has the DNA TGTGCCAGCACTCTCGGCGGGGAGCTGTTTTTT. Translated, it gives CASTLGGELFF.

This clonotype was detected a few times. CDR3 nucleotides: TGTGCCAGCAGCACGACAGGGGCGGAAGAGACCCAGTACTTC. It translates to CASSTTGAEETQYF. This sequence joins TRBV6-6 and TRBJ2-5; 8 bases agree with TRBD1. CDR1 and CDR2 from the germline V gene are MNHNY and SVGAGI (reference sequence). Unmatched junction bases numbered 6, after V lost 6 bases and J lost 3 bases. This CDR3 has 14 residues.

The rearrangement uses TRBV5-1 and TRBJ2-1; D remains unclear. V lost 2 bases, J lost 4 bases, and 13 bases lay in between. CDR3 length: 15 amino acids. Germline loops: CDR1 SGHRS, CDR2 YFSETQ. CDR3 residues: CASSFGVLSYNEQFF. CDR3 nucleotides: TGCGCCAGCAGCTTTGGTGTGTTGAGTTACAATGAGCAGTTCTTC.

Many counts were recorded for this clonotype. The chain joins TRBV7-2 to TRBJ1-4, with a weak D call TRBD1 (6 bases). This CDR3 comprises 14 residues. Germline V gene lookup returns CDR1 SGHTA and CDR2 FQGNSA. Trimming removed 5 bases at V and 7 bases at J, with 14 bases between. CDR3 protein: CASSLRGQGEKLFF. CDR3 nucleotides: TGTGCCAGCAGCCTCCGGGGGCAGGGTGAAAAACTGTTTTTT.